A selection of T cell receptor beta chains follows, all from one sample in a study of blood T cells in healthy people across ages. TCRdb redid the calling of the 5' RACE reads with MiXCR, one entry per CDR3 protein. The sample lists 1.5 million to 2 million distinct CDR3 sequences, roughly two fifths occurring once. The material sequenced was blood. The receptors shown here come from a human donor in good health. CDR3s include the opening cysteine and the closing phenylalanine or tryptophan. D genes are given only for firm matches. Clone size appears in some rows only: once, few, many, or a class for an expanded clone.

j_gene: TRBJ2-1; v_gene: TRBV13; d_gene: NA; abundance: NA; CDR3aa: CASSLSVGQGAYNEQFF; CDR3nt: TGTGCCAGCAGCTTATCGGTTGGCCAGGGAGCATACAATGAGCAGTTCTTC
j_gene: TRBJ2-1; v_gene: TRBV9; d_gene: TRBD2; abundance: NA; CDR3aa: CARSEAGINEQFF; CDR3nt: TGTGCCAGAAGCGAAGCGGGGATAAATGAGCAGTTCTTC
j_gene: TRBJ2-5; v_gene: TRBV4-3; d_gene: NA; abundance: few; CDR3aa: CASSQLPGREETQYF; CDR3nt: TGCGCCAGCAGCCAGCTCCCCGGGCGGGAAGAGACCCAGTACTTC
j_gene: TRBJ2-7; v_gene: TRBV29-1; d_gene: NA; abundance: NA; CDR3aa: CSVDWEMGQYF; CDR3nt: TGCAGCGTTGATTGGGAGATGGGGCAGTACTTC
j_gene: TRBJ1-2; v_gene: TRBV7-8; d_gene: NA; abundance: few; CDR3aa: CASTPRIWAKGKSDGYTF; CDR3nt: TGTGCCAGCACCCCGAGGATTTGGGCGAAGGGGAAATCCGATGGCTACACCTTC
j_gene: TRBJ2-3; v_gene: TRBV7-2; d_gene: NA; abundance: NA; CDR3aa: CASSFAGGLGTDTQYF; CDR3nt: TGTGCCAGCAGCTTCGCTGGAGGGTTGGGCACAGATACGCAGTATTTT
j_gene: TRBJ1-2; v_gene: TRBV29-1; d_gene: NA; abundance: few; CDR3aa: CSVEGGWDYGYTF; CDR3nt: TGCAGCGTTGAAGGGGGATGGGACTATGGCTACACCTTC
j_gene: TRBJ2-4; v_gene: TRBV20-1; d_gene: NA; abundance: few; CDR3aa: CSASTGRRDEQYF; CDR3nt: TGCAGTGCTAGTACCGGGAGAAGGGATGAGCAGTACTTC
j_gene: TRBJ2-5; v_gene: TRBV25-1; d_gene: NA; abundance: few; CDR3aa: CASSEYGGKETQYF; CDR3nt: TGTGCCAGCAGTGAATATGGGGGAAAAGAGACCCAGTACTTC
j_gene: TRBJ2-5; v_gene: TRBV5-1; d_gene: NA; abundance: few; CDR3aa: CASSSRLQQETQYF; CDR3nt: TGCGCCAGCAGCTCGCGACTACAACAAGAGACCCAGTACTTC
j_gene: TRBJ2-3; v_gene: TRBV12-3/TRBV12-4; d_gene: NA; abundance: NA; CDR3aa: CASTGLNTDTQYF; CDR3nt: TGTGCCAGTACAGGGTTGAACACAGATACGCAGTATTTT
j_gene: TRBJ2-3; v_gene: TRBV12-3/TRBV12-4; d_gene: NA; abundance: few; CDR3aa: CAAGNTDTQYF; CDR3nt: TGTGCCGCGGGGAATACAGATACGCAGTATTTT
j_gene: TRBJ2-7; v_gene: TRBV7-9; d_gene: NA; abundance: few; CDR3aa: CASSIDGTYEQYF; CDR3nt: TGTGCCAGCAGCATAGACGGCACCTACGAGCAGTACTTC
j_gene: TRBJ2-3; v_gene: TRBV12-3/TRBV12-4; d_gene: TRBD1; abundance: NA; CDR3aa: CASSFQGASQYF; CDR3nt: TGTGCCAGCAGTTTCCAGGGGGCCTCGCAGTATTTT
j_gene: TRBJ2-1; v_gene: TRBV5-1; d_gene: NA; abundance: NA; CDR3aa: CASSTGRVSSYNEQFF; CDR3nt: TGCGCCAGCAGCACTGGAAGGGTAAGCTCCTACAATGAGCAGTTCTTC
j_gene: TRBJ1-1; v_gene: TRBV18; d_gene: NA; abundance: NA; CDR3aa: CASSTGQQKAFF; CDR3nt: TGTGCCAGCTCAACTGGACAGCAGAAGGCTTTCTTT
j_gene: TRBJ2-4; v_gene: TRBV7-3; d_gene: TRBD1; abundance: few; CDR3aa: CASSSGQGATKNIQYF; CDR3nt: TGTGCCAGCAGCTCTGGACAGGGGGCGACCAAAAACATTCAGTACTTC
j_gene: TRBJ1-4; v_gene: TRBV25-1; d_gene: TRBD1; abundance: once; CDR3aa: CASSEHRGLGTNEKLFF; CDR3nt: TGTGCCAGCAGTGAACACAGGGGGCTGGGGACTAATGAAAAACTGTTTTTT
j_gene: TRBJ2-1; v_gene: TRBV5-1; d_gene: TRBD2; abundance: NA; CDR3aa: CASSWAGSGGYNEQFF; CDR3nt: TGCGCCAGCAGCTGGGCGGGGAGCGGGGGCTACAATGAGCAGTTCTTC
j_gene: TRBJ2-7; v_gene: TRBV20-1; d_gene: NA; abundance: few; CDR3aa: CSASYEALSYEQYF; CDR3nt: TGCAGTGCTAGTTATGAGGCCCTCTCCTACGAGCAGTACTTC
j_gene: TRBJ1-2; v_gene: TRBV12-3/TRBV12-4; d_gene: TRBD1; abundance: NA; CDR3aa: CASNRDRVLEGYTF; CDR3nt: TGTGCCAGCAACCGGGACAGGGTACTTGAAGGCTACACCTTC
j_gene: TRBJ2-5; v_gene: TRBV6-5; d_gene: NA; abundance: NA; CDR3aa: CASSYSIGGAYQETQYF; CDR3nt: TGTGCCAGCAGTTACTCGATTGGTGGAGCGTACCAAGAGACCCAGTACTTC